This TCR beta chain appears in the sequencing data of a study of blood T cell repertoires in COVID-19. Study context: The United States, Italy and Spain provided the acute and convalescent COVID-19 samples. PBMCs, B-cell-depleted T cells, or T cells were the source of the cDNA or gDNA that made up the material.

In the original analysis: By means of reference gene primer amplification, nucleated cell counts were estimated. Clones were read by immunoSEQ multiplex PCR, and TCRdb kept only the in-frame ones, dropping some. For V, J and clone size, that table is used; D and trimming come from the DNA. In the table there are a few hundred thousand clones, around 90% of which are singletons. The CDR3 is 15 residues long. Deletions cut 3 bases from V and 4 bases from J, with 13 bases between. CDR1 is MNHEY and CDR2 is SMNVEV in the germline V gene (reference sequence). The sample consisted of peripheral blood. The V call is TRBV27, the J call TRBJ1-3; D gene uncertain. The receptor was derived from a woman in her 70s with active or convalescent COVID-19. The CDR3: CASSLGPPSGNTIYF. Written as DNA, the CDR3 is TGTGCCAGCAGTTTGGGCCCCCCGTCCGGAAACACCATATATTTT.